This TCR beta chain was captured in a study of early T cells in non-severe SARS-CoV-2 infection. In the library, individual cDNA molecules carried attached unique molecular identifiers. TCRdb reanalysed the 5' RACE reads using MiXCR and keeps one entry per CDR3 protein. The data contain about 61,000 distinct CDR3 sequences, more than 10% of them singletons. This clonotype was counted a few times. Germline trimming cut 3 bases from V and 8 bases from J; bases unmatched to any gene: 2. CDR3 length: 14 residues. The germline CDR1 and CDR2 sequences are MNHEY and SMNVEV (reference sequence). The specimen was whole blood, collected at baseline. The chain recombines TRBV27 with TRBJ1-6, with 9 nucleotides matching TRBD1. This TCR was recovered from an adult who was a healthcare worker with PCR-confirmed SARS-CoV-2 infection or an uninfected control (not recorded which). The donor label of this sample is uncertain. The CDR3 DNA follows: TGTGCCAGCAGTTTCCGGGACAGGGATTCACCCCTCCACTTT. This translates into CASSFRDRDSPLHF.